The 5 T cell receptor beta chains presented below share a single source sample, sequenced in a study of identical twins. One entry per CDR3 protein results from TCRdb running MiXCR on the 5' RACE reads. Among some 590,000 distinct CDR3 sequences listed, around a tenth were seen once. This sample also belongs to another study, concerning yellow fever vaccine responses in identical twins.

Sequences were obtained from PBMCs. The receptors come from a woman in her late teens or twenties in good health.

There are many counts of this clonotype. The chain combines TRBV15 with TRBJ1-3, with 10 nucleotides matching TRBD1. The CDR3 is 17 residues long. Trimming cost V 0 bases and J 4 bases; bases outside gene matches: 6. Germline assignment: CDR1 LNHNV and CDR2 YYDKDF (reference sequence). CDR3 residues: CATSRDRDRGVGNTIYF. The CDR3 nucleotides are TGTGCCACCAGCAGAGACCGGGACAGGGGAGTCGGAAACACCATATATTTT.

This clonotype was seen only a few times. This chain uses TRBV5-1 with TRBJ2-4; no definite D call. Trimming removed 5 bases at V and 8 bases at J, with 14 bases between. CDR1 SGHRS and CDR2 YFSETQ come from the germline V gene. There are 13 residues in the CDR3. CDR3 amino acids: CASRPGPQDIQYF. CDR3 DNA sequence: TGCGCCAGCAGACCAGGTCCCCAGGACATTCAGTACTTC.

The chain employs TRBV7-3 and TRBJ2-3; 8 bases align to TRBD2. This CDR3 is 15 amino acids long. Germline values: CDR1 SGHTA, CDR2 FQGTGA. Trimming at V came to 2 bases and at J to 4 bases, leaving 5 bases not matched to a gene. The DNA of the CDR3 is TGTGCCAGCAGCTTATTACGGGGGGGGCCAGATACGCAGTATTTT. It codes for CASSLLRGGPDTQYF.

This clonotype has at least ten counts. CDR3 nucleotide sequence: TGTGCCAGCAGCCCGGGACGGACTGAGCAGTTCTTC. Its translation: CASSPGRTEQFF. The gene calls are TRBV11-2 and TRBJ2-1; D may be TRBD1 or TRBD2 (5 bases each). The V end lost 5 bases, the J end lost 9 bases, and 11 bases lay between the germline ends. Per the germline V gene, CDR1 is SGHAT and CDR2 is FQNNGV. This CDR3 contains 12 residues.

About this clonotype: At one end the junction does not follow the germline gene, possibly because of a read error. The genes are TRBV12-3 or TRBV12-4 and TRBJ2-1; 13 nucleotides match TRBD2. This CDR3 is 19 amino acids long. CDR3 protein: CACSLALGLAGAGLNEQFF. The CDR3 region has the DNA TGTGCCTGCAGTTTAGCGCTCGGACTAGCGGGAGCGGGTCTCAATGAGCAGTTCTTC.